The following is a TCR beta chain sequence with its context. The CDR3 sequence is 13 residues long. The germline V and J ends were trimmed by 8 bases and 1 base, with 9 bases remaining between them. Germline V gene sequence: CDR1 MNHEY, CDR2 SVGAGI. Per the study methods: The assay estimated nucleated cells by amplifying reference gene primers. Repertoires were generated with immunoSEQ multiplex PCR, while TCRdb's copy carries only in-frame clones and drops some. V and J calls and clone size are those listed in that table; D and trimming were worked out from the DNA. The repertoire holds approximately 200,000 clones, just under 90% seen once, with roughly 2.6% in the top ten. The data stem from a study of blood T cell repertoires in COVID-19. Across the study: PBMCs, B-cell-depleted T cells, or T cells were the source of the cDNA or gDNA that made up the material.

The clonotype comes from a young man with COVID-19, enrolled during active disease. Sequencing input: peripheral blood. This chain uses TRBV6-5 with TRBJ1-3, with D perhaps matching TRBD1 (6 bases). CDR3 nucleotide sequence: TGTGCCAGCGGAGGACAGTCTGGAAACACCATATATTTT. Protein: CASGGQSGNTIYF.